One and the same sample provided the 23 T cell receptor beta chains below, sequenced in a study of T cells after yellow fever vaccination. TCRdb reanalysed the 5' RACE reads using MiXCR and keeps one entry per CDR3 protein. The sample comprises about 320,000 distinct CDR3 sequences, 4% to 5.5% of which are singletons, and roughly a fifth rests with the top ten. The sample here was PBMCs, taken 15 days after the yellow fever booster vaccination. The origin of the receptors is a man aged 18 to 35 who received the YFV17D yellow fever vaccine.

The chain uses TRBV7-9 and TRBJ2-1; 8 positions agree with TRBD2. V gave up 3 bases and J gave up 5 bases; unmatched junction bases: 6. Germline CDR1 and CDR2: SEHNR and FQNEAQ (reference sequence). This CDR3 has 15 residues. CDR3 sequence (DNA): TGTGCCAGCAGCTTTCCCGCTAGCGGGCACAATGAGCAGTTCTTC. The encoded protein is CASSFPASGHNEQFF.

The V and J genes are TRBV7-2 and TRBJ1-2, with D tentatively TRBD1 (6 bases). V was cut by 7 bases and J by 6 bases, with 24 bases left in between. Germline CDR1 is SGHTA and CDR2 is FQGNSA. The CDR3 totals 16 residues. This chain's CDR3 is CASTLDWGADLDGYTF. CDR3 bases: TGTGCCAGCACCCTGGATTGGGGGGCGGACCTCGATGGCTACACCTTC.

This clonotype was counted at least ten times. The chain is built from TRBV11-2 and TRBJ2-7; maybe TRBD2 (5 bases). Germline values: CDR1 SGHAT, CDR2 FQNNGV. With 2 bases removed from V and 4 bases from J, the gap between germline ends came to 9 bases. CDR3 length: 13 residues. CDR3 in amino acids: CASSLIRGYEQYV. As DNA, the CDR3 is TGTGCCAGCAGCTTAATTCGGGGATACGAGCAGTACGTC.

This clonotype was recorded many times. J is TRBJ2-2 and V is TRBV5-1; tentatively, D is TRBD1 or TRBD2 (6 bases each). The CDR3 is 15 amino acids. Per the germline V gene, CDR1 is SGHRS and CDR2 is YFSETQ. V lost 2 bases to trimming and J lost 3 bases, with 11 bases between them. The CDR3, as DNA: TGCGCCAGCAGCTTTACGGGGGCCCACACCGGGGAGCTGTTTTTT. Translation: CASSFTGAHTGELFF.

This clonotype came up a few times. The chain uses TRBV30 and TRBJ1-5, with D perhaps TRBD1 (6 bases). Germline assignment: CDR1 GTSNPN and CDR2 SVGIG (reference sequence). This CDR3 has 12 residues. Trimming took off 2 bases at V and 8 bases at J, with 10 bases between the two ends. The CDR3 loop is CAWSRGKEPQHF. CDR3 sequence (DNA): TGTGCCTGGAGTAGGGGGAAAGAGCCCCAGCATTTT.

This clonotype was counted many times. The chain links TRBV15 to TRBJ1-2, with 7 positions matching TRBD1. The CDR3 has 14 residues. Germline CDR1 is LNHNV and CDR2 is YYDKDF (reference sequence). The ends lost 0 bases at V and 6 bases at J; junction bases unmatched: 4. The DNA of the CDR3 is TGTGCCACCAGCAGAGAGAAAACAGGGGATGGCTACACCTTC. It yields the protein CATSREKTGDGYTF.

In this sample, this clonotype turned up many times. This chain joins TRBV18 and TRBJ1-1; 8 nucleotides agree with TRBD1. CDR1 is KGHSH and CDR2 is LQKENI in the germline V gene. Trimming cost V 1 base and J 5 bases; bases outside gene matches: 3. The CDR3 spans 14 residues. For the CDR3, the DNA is TGTGCCAGCTCACCACTAACAGGGGGGACTGAAGCTTTCTTT. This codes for CASSPLTGGTEAFF.

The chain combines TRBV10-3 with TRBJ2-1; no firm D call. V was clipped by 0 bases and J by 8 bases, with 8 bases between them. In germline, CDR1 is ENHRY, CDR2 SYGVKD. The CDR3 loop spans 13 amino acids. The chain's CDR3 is CAISESNGDEQFF. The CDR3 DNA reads TGTGCCATCAGTGAGTCGAATGGCGATGAGCAGTTCTTC.

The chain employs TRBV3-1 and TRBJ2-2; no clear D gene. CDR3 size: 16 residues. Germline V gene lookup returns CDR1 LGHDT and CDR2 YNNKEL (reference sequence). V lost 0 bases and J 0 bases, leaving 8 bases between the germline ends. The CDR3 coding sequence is TGTGCCAGCAGCCAAGAGCCGGGTTCGAACACCGGGGAGCTGTTTTTT. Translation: CASSQEPGSNTGELFF.

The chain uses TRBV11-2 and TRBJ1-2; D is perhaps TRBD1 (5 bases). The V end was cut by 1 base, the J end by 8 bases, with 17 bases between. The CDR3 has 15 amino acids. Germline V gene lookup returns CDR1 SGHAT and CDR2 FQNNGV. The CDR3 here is CASSLVGGAGGGYTF. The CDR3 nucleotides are TGTGCCAGCAGCTTAGTAGGCGGGGCGGGAGGAGGCTACACCTTC.

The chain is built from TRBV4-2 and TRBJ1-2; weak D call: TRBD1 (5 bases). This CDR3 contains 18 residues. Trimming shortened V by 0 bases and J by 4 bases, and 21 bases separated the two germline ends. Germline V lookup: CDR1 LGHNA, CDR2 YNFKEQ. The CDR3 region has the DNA TGTGCCAGCAGCCAAGATTGGCGAGACAGACCCAATTTCTATGGCTACACCTTC. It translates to CASSQDWRDRPNFYGYTF.

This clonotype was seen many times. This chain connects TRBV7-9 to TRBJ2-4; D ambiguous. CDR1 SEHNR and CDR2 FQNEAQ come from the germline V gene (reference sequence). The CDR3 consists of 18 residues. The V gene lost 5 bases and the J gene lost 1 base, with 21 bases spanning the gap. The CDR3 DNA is TGTGCCAGCAGCCCCCCTTCTGGTGCGAATAGGGCCAAAAACATTCAGTACTTC. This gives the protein CASSPPSGANRAKNIQYF.

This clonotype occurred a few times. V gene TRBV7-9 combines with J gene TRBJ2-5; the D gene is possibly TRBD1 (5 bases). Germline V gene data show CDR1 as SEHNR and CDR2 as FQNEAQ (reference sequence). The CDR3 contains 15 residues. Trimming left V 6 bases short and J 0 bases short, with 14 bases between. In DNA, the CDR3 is TGTGCCAGCAGGTCCCCCCAGGGTTACCAAGAGACCCAGTACTTC. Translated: CASRSPQGYQETQYF.

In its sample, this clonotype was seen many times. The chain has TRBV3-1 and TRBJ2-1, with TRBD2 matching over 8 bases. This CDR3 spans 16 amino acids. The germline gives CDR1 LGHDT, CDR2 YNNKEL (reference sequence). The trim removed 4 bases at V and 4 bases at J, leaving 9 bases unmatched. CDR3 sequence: CASSRAGTSRYNEQFF. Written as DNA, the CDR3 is TGTGCCAGCAGCCGAGCCGGGACTAGTCGATACAATGAGCAGTTCTTC.

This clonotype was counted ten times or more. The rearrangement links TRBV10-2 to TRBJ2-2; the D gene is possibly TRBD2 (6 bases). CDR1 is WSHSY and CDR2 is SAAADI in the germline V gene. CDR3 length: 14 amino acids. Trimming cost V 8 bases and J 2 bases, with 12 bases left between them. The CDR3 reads CASLEEGNTGELFF. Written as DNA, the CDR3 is TGCGCCAGCCTCGAGGAGGGAAACACCGGGGAGCTGTTTTTT.

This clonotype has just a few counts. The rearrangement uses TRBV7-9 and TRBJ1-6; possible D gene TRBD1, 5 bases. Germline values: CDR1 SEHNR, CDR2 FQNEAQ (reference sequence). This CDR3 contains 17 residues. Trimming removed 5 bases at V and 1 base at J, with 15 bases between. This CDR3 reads CASSRRGGESYNSPLHF. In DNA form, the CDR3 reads TGTGCCAGCAGCCGAAGGGGAGGGGAGTCCTATAATTCACCCCTCCACTTT.

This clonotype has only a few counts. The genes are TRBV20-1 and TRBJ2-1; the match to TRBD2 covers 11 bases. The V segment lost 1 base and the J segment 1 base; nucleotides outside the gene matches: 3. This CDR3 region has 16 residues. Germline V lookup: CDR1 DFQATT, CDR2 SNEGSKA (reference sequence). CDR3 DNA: TGCAGTGCTAGAGTCCTAGCGGGGGGTTCCTACAATGAGCAGTTCTTC. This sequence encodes CSARVLAGGSYNEQFF.

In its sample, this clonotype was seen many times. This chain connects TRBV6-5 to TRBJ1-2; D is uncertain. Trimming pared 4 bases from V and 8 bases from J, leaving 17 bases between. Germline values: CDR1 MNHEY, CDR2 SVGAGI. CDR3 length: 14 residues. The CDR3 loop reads CASSSDSPTRGYTF. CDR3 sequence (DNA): TGTGCCAGCAGTTCCGACTCGCCCACGAGGGGCTACACCTTC.

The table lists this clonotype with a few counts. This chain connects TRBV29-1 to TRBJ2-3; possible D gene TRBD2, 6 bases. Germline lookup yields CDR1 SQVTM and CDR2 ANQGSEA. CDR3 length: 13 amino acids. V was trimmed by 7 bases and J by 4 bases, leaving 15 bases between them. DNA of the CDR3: TGCAGCGGGAGGGTCCTAGCGTCAGATACGCAGTATTTT. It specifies CSGRVLASDTQYF.

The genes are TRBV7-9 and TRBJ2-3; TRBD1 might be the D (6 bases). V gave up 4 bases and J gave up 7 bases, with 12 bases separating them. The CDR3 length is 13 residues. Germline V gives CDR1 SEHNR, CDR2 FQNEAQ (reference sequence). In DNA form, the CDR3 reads TGTGCCAGCAGCTATCGAGGGGGATATACGCAGTATTTT. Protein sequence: CASSYRGGYTQYF.

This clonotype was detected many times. The CDR3 is CASSFFESATDTQYF. As DNA, the CDR3 is TGTGCCAGCAGCTTTTTCGAGTCAGCCACAGATACGCAGTATTTT. This chain joins TRBV7-9 and TRBJ2-3, with no clear D. There are 15 residues in the CDR3. Trimming pared 3 bases from V and 2 bases from J, leaving 12 bases between. Germline assignment: CDR1 SEHNR and CDR2 FQNEAQ (reference sequence).

The CDR3 here is CASSQGMLTGAFF. For the CDR3, the DNA is TGTGCCAGCAGCCAGGGTATGTTAACGGGAGCTTTCTTT. The rearrangement links TRBV7-2 to TRBJ1-1; tentatively, D is TRBD1 (5 bases). The V gene's germline CDR1 is SGHTA and CDR2 FQGNSA. V dropped 5 bases and J dropped 10 bases, with 17 bases sitting between them. The CDR3 covers 13 residues. The whole variable domain, remainder taken from reference TRBV7-2 and TRBJ1-1, is GAGVSQSPSNKVTEKGKDVELRCDPISGHTALYWYRQSLGQGLEFLIYFQGNSAPDKSGLPSDRFSAERTGGSVSTLTIQRTQQEDSAVYLCASSQGMLTGAFFGQGTRLTVV.

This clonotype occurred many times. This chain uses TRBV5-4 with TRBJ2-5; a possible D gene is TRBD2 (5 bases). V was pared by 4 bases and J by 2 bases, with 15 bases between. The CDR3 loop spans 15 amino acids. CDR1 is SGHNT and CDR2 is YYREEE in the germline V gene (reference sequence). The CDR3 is CASSPPSGLQETQYF. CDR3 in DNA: TGTGCCAGCAGCCCCCCCAGCGGCCTACAAGAGACCCAGTACTTC.